The 3 T cell receptor beta chains reported below all come from one sample, sequenced in a study of blood T cell repertoires in COVID-19. TCRdb's copy holds only in-frame clones and misses some; the assay was immunoSEQ multiplex PCR. The data contain approximately 130,000 clones, about 89% of them singletons. Sequencing was performed on peripheral blood. The source is a man aged 45-60 years with active COVID-19.

The J gene is TRBJ2-6, the V gene TRBV29-1; 9 bases line up with TRBD1. The CDR3 is 15 residues long. V gave up 6 bases and J gave up 0 bases; unmatched junction bases: 3. From germline, CDR1 is SQVTM and CDR2 ANQGSEA. The chain's CDR3 is CSVGQGSSGANVLTF. The CDR3 coding sequence is TGCAGCGTCGGACAGGGGAGCTCTGGGGCCAACGTCCTGACTTTC.

The chain has TRBV6-5 and TRBJ2-7, with D perhaps matching TRBD1 (6 bases). V shed 4 bases and J shed 3 bases, with 10 bases lying between them. CDR1 is MNHEY and CDR2 is SVGAGI in the germline V gene. The CDR3 spans 13 residues. CDR3 bases: TGTGCCAGCAGTTTTGAAGGGGGCTACGAGCAGTACTTC. Protein product: CASSFEGGYEQYF.

This chain joins TRBV12-3 or TRBV12-4 and TRBJ1-5; weak D call: TRBD1 (5 bases). Trimming stripped 6 bases from V and 9 bases from J, with 15 bases between. There are 13 residues in the CDR3. The CDR3 is CASSQQERRPQHF. The CDR3, as DNA: TGTGCCAGCAGCCAACAGGAGAGGCGGCCCCAGCATTTT.